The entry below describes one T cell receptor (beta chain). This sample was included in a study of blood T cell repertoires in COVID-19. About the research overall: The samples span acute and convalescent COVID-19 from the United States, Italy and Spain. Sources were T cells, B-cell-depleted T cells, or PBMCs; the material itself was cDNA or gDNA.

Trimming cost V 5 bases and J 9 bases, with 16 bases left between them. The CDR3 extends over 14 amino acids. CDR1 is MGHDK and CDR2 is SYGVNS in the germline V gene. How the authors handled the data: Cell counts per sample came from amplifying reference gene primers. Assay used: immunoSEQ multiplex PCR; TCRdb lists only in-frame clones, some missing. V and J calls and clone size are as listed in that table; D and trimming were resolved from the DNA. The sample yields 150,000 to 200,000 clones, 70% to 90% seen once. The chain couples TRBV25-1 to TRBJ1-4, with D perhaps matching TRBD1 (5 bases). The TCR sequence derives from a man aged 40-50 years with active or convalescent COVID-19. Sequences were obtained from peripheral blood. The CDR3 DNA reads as TGTGCCAGCAGTCCAGGACACACTGGAAAAAAACTGTTTTTT. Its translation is CASSPGHTGKKLFF.